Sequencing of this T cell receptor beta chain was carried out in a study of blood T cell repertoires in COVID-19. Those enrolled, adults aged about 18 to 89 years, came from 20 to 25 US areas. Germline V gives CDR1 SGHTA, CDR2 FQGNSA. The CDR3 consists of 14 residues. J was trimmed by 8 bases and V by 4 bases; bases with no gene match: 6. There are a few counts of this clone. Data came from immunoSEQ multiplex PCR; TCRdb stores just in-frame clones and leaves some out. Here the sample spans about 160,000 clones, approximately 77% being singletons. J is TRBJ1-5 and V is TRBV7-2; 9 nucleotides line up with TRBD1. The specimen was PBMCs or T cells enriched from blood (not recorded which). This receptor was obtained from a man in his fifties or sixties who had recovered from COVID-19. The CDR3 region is CASSWGQGKEPQHF. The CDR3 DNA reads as TGTGCCAGCAGCTGGGGACAGGGAAAAGAGCCCCAGCATTTT. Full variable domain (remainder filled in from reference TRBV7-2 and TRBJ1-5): GAGVSQSPSNKVTEKGKDVELRCDPISGHTALYWYRQSLGQGLEFLIYFQGNSAPDKSGLPSDRFSAERTGGSVSTLTIQRTQQEDSAVYLCASSWGQGKEPQHFGDGTRLSIL.